This T cell receptor (beta chain) was found in a study of blood T cell repertoires in COVID-19. Original handling: Reference gene primer amplification gave nucleated cell count estimates. Only in-frame clones appear in the TCRdb table, and some are missing; sequencing was by immunoSEQ multiplex PCR. Clone size and V and J calls were adopted from that table, with D and trimming inferred from the DNA. The table has approximately 85,000 clones, around 89% seen once. V trimming: 1 base; J trimming: 10 bases; junction bases outside the gene matches: 8. CDR1 and CDR2 (germline): SGHTA, FQGNSA. CDR3 length equals 14 residues.

The chain carries TRBV7-2 and TRBJ1-1; 8 bases map to TRBD1. The sequence derives from an elderly woman with active or convalescent COVID-19. The sequenced sample consisted of peripheral blood. The CDR3 sequence is CASSLGAGGWVAFF. The CDR3 DNA sequence: TGTGCCAGCAGCTTAGGGGCAGGGGGCTGGGTAGCTTTCTTT.